This passage covers 14 T cell receptor beta chains from one sample sequenced in a study of Ad26.COV2.S vaccination and SARS-CoV-2 variants. Treatment described: about 20 received Ad26.COV2.S at low or high dose, single or two shots; roughly 5 received placebo; per-sample allocation not given. Collection of the samples took place on day 63 after the first injection of vaccine or placebo. Clones were read by immunoSEQ multiplex PCR, and TCRdb kept only the in-frame ones, dropping some. Here the sample spans about 400,000 clones, approximately 90% being singletons. The sequences come from peripheral blood, collected in a trial of Ad26.COV2.S vaccine versus placebo. The source of these receptors is a person aged 18-65 years who received the Ad26.COV2.S COVID-19 vaccine or a placebo.

This chain links TRBV6-7 with TRBJ1-1, with 9 nucleotides matching TRBD1. TRBV6-7 is identified as an open reading frame with a role that is uncertain. The CDR3 has 16 amino acids. Unmatched junction bases numbered 8, after V lost 2 bases and J lost 4 bases. This CDR3 reads CASSYLTGTGITEAFF. The CDR3 nucleotides read TGTGCCAGCAGTTACCTTACCGGGACAGGGATCACTGAAGCTTTCTTT.

This chain connects TRBV4-2 to TRBJ2-5, with unresolved D. This CDR3 region has 15 residues. V lost 1 base, J lost 5 bases, and 14 bases lay in between. Germline V gene lookup returns CDR1 LGHNA and CDR2 YNFKEQ. The CDR3 DNA reads TGTGCCAGCAGCCAAGCTACCGAAAGGCGTGAGACCCAGTACTTC. Translation gives CASSQATERRETQYF.

The table lists this clone with many counts. The chain employs TRBV5-6 and TRBJ2-7; 9 bases are a match to TRBD1. The germline gives CDR1 SGHDT, CDR2 YYEEEE. The ends lost 5 bases at V and 5 bases at J; junction bases unmatched: 8. This CDR3 is 14 amino acids long. DNA of the CDR3: TGTGCCAGCAGGCCCGGGACAGGGTTAAACGAGCAGTACTTC. This translates into CASRPGTGLNEQYF.

This rearrangement joins TRBV4-2 to TRBJ2-2; D possibly corresponds to TRBD2 (6 bases). The germline V gene has CDR1 LGHNA and CDR2 YNFKEQ. Between the trimmed V and J ends, which lost 2 bases and 0 bases, there was a span of 10 bases. This CDR3 is 16 amino acids long. Here the CDR3 DNA reads TGTGCCAGCAGCCAAAGGGGACTGGCGAACACCGGGGAGCTGTTTTTT. Translation: CASSQRGLANTGELFF.

The J gene is TRBJ1-4, the V gene TRBV19, with D uncertain. The CDR3 runs 16 residues. Germline V lookup: CDR1 LNHDA, CDR2 SQIVND (reference sequence). V was shortened by 7 bases and J by 2 bases, with 17 bases between the two germline ends. CDR3 sequence: CASTPGSFLTNEKLFF. CDR3 in DNA: TGTGCCAGTACCCCGGGATCGTTCCTGACTAATGAAAAACTGTTTTTT.

This rearrangement joins TRBV3-1 (or the pseudogene TRBV3-2) to TRBJ2-1; D unresolved. V lost 3 bases and J lost 0, with 12 bases in between. The CDR3 totals 16 residues. Germline assignment: CDR1 LGHDT and CDR2 YNNKEL (reference sequence). Written as DNA, the CDR3 is TGTGCCAGCAGCCAGGCCGAGACGAGCTCCTACAATGAGCAGTTCTTC. This codes for CASSQAETSSYNEQFF.

J is TRBJ2-5 and V is TRBV6-1, with 7 nucleotides matching TRBD2. V gave up 0 bases and J gave up 2 bases; unmatched junction bases: 3. Germline V gene sequence: CDR1 MNHNS, CDR2 SASEGT. CDR3 length equals 15 residues. CDR3 nucleotide sequence: TGTGCCAGCAGTGAAGCGGGAGGGATACAAGAGACCCAGTACTTC. Its translation is CASSEAGGIQETQYF.

This chain connects TRBV28 to TRBJ1-3; D gene uncertain. Per the germline V gene, CDR1 is MDHEN and CDR2 is SYDVKM. This CDR3 is built from 15 residues. Trimming removed 5 bases from V and 0 bases from J, with 11 bases in between. CDR3 protein: CASSGFSHSGNTIYF. In nucleotides, the CDR3 is TGTGCCAGCAGTGGGTTTAGCCACTCTGGAAACACCATATATTTT.

The J gene is TRBJ1-4, the V gene TRBV18; 7 nucleotides agree with TRBD1. CDR3 length: 17 amino acids. Trimming cost V 4 bases and J 1 base; bases outside gene matches: 9. The germline gives CDR1 KGHSH, CDR2 LQKENI. The CDR3 region is CASSLSGQSQTNEKLFF. CDR3 DNA: TGTGCCAGCTCACTATCGGGACAGTCTCAAACTAATGAAAAACTGTTTTTT.

About this clone: The same CDR3 also results from other DNA sequences found in this sample. The V and J genes are TRBV7-3 and TRBJ2-3, with a tentative D call TRBD2 (5 bases). V lost 1 base and J 0 bases, leaving 8 bases between the germline ends. Germline-derived CDR1 and CDR2 are SGHTA and FQGTGA. CDR3 length: 15 amino acids. CDR3 residues: CASSLIGGSTDTQYF. Written as DNA, the CDR3 is TGTGCCAGCAGCTTAATTGGCGGGAGCACAGATACGCAGTATTTT.

The V and J genes are TRBV7-2 and TRBJ2-2; 11 positions agree with TRBD2. This CDR3 is built from 16 residues. Germline CDR1 is SGHTA and CDR2 is FQGNSA. V lost 8 bases to trimming and J lost 6 bases; unmatched junction nucleotides: 11. The CDR3 reads CASGLAGGFDAGELFF. In DNA, the CDR3 is TGTGCCAGCGGGCTAGCGGGAGGTTTCGACGCCGGGGAGCTGTTTTTT.

This chain links TRBV29-1 with TRBJ2-1; D is unresolved. This CDR3 has 14 amino acids. Germline CDR1 SQVTM, CDR2 ANQGSEA. V was trimmed by 5 bases and J by 3 bases, leaving 14 bases between them. This CDR3 reads CSVLIGQLYNEQFF. For the CDR3, the DNA is TGCAGCGTTCTGATAGGTCAGCTCTACAATGAGCAGTTCTTC.

This chain links TRBV4-2 with TRBJ2-2, with D perhaps matching TRBD2 (6 bases). This CDR3 region has 14 residues. V lost 4 bases and J lost 7, with 13 bases in between. The germline CDR1 and CDR2 sequences are LGHNA and YNFKEQ. CDR3 protein: CASSPGRSGGELFF. The DNA for the CDR3 is TGTGCCAGCAGCCCCGGGAGATCGGGCGGGGAGCTGTTTTTT.

The rearrangement uses TRBV28 and TRBJ1-5; 9 nucleotides align to TRBD1. CDR3 size: 15 residues. Germline loops: CDR1 MDHEN, CDR2 SYDVKM. V lost 3 bases to trimming and J lost 6 bases; unmatched junction nucleotides: 6. The CDR3 here is CASSLVAGQGQPQHF. DNA for the CDR3: TGTGCCAGCAGTTTGGTGGCGGGACAGGGTCAGCCCCAGCATTTT.